These T cell receptor beta chains were read from a single sample in a study of shared clonotypes between healthy human individuals. The protocol was immunoSEQ multiplex PCR, while the TCRdb copy is restricted to in-frame clones and leaves out a portion. The sample yields hundreds of thousands of clones, approximately 79% seen once. Source material: memory CD4+ T cells sorted from blood. The receptors here all came from a man aged 25 to 40 in good health. The CDR3 runs from the conserved cysteine through the conserved F or W. Each record gives: clone size, CDR3 length, J gene, D gene, V gene, CDR3 DNA, CDR3 protein. D genes are given only for firm matches. Rows give clone size only sometimes, using once, few, many, or a class for an expanded clone.

clone_size: NA
cdr3_length: 16
j_call: TRBJ2-7
d_call: TRBD2
v_call: TRBV5-4
cdr3_nt: TGTGCCAGCAGCCCGGGACTAGCGGTAAGCTCCTACGAGCAGTACTTC
cdr3_aa: CASSPGLAVSSYEQYF

clone_size: NA
cdr3_length: 15
j_call: TRBJ2-7
d_call: NA
v_call: TRBV15
cdr3_nt: TGTGCCACCAGCAGAGTGCTCTTGGGTGCCTACGAGCAGTACTTC
cdr3_aa: CATSRVLLGAYEQYF

clone_size: NA
cdr3_length: 14
j_call: TRBJ1-5
d_call: NA
v_call: TRBV27
cdr3_nt: TGTGCCAGCAGTTTCTCCGCCCACAATCAGCCCCAGCATTTT
cdr3_aa: CASSFSAHNQPQHF

clone_size: NA
cdr3_length: 19
j_call: TRBJ2-5
d_call: TRBD2
v_call: TRBV5-5
cdr3_nt: TGTGCCAGCAGCCCGGGGACAGGCCAAAGGCTAGCGGGAGTTGGGACCCAGTACTTC
cdr3_aa: CASSPGTGQRLAGVGTQYF

clone_size: NA
cdr3_length: 15
j_call: TRBJ2-5
d_call: TRBD2
v_call: TRBV5-1
cdr3_nt: TGCGCCAGCGGTTTTGCGGGAGTTCCCCAAGAGACCCAGTACTTC
cdr3_aa: CASGFAGVPQETQYF

clone_size: many
cdr3_length: 13
j_call: TRBJ2-1
d_call: NA
v_call: TRBV2
cdr3_nt: TGTGCCAGCACCGTAGACTCCTACAATGAGCAGTTCTTC
cdr3_aa: CASTVDSYNEQFF

clone_size: NA
cdr3_length: 14
j_call: TRBJ2-5
d_call: TRBD2
v_call: TRBV5-1
cdr3_nt: TGCGCCAGTCAGGTAGCGGGCGGGCAAGAGACCCAGTACTTC
cdr3_aa: CASQVAGGQETQYF

clone_size: NA
cdr3_length: 17
j_call: TRBJ1-4
d_call: NA
v_call: TRBV5-1
cdr3_nt: TGCGCCAGCAGCCCACTGGGGAGGGCAGCAACTAATGAAAAACTGTTTTTT
cdr3_aa: CASSPLGRAATNEKLFF

clone_size: NA
cdr3_length: 16
j_call: TRBJ2-7
d_call: NA
v_call: TRBV2
cdr3_nt: TGTGCCAGCAGTGTAGGTAGATACCCGGACAAAGGCGAGCAGTACTTC
cdr3_aa: CASSVGRYPDKGEQYF

clone_size: NA
cdr3_length: 15
j_call: TRBJ2-5
d_call: TRBD1
v_call: TRBV4-3
cdr3_nt: TGCGCCAGCAGCCAAAATCCAGGGGGCTTTGAGACCCAGTACTTC
cdr3_aa: CASSQNPGGFETQYF

clone_size: NA
cdr3_length: 12
j_call: TRBJ2-2
d_call: NA
v_call: TRBV18
cdr3_nt: TGTGCCAGCTCACCGCCCACCCGGGAGCTGTTTTTT
cdr3_aa: CASSPPTRELFF